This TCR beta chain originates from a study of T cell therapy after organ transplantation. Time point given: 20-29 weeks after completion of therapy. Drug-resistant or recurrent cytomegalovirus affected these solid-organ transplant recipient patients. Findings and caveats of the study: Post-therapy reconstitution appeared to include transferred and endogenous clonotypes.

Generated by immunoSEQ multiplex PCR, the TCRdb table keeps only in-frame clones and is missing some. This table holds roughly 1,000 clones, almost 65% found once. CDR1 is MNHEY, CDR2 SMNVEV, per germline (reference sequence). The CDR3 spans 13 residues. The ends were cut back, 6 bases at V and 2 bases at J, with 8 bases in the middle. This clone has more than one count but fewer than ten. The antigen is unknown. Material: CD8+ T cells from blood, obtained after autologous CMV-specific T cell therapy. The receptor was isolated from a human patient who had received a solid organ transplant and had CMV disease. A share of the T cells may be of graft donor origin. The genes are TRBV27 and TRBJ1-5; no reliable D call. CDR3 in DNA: TGTGCCAGCAGAGGGTACGGCAATCAGCCCCAGCATTTT. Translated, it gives CASRGYGNQPQHF.